Listed below are T cell receptor beta chains from one sample, sequenced in a study of T cell responses to AZD1222 COVID-19 vaccine. TCRdb keeps only in-frame clones here, not all; method: immunoSEQ multiplex PCR. In the table there are 130,000 or so clones, over 90% of which are singletons. The sequencing used peripheral blood, collected on day 0 of AZD1222 vaccination. These receptors were taken from an adult in good health. The conserved cysteine and the conserved F or W are not part of the CDR3 here. Each record gives: J gene, V gene, CDR3 protein.

J: TRBJ1-2; V: TRBV10-3; CDR3: AISESGEVSGYT
J: TRBJ2-7; V: TRBV19; CDR3: ASSRGLAGVAYEQY
J: TRBJ2-1; V: TRBV19; CDR3: ASSMGLNEQF
J: TRBJ1-1; V: TRBV23-1; CDR3: ASSQSYWRASTMNTEAF
J: TRBJ1-6; V: TRBV9; CDR3: ASSVVDRPSPLH
J: TRBJ1-2; V: TRBV5-4; CDR3: ASSADRVYGYT
J: TRBJ2-7; V: TRBV5-5; CDR3: ASSRTGRMSSYEQY
J: TRBJ1-5; V: TRBV19; CDR3: ATSRDDNQPQH
J: TRBJ2-3; V: TRBV7-6; CDR3: ASSPRGTSSTDTQY
J: TRBJ1-6; V: TRBV19; CDR3: ASSVDPANSPLH
J: TRBJ2-4; V: TRBV18; CDR3: ASSPRTVNIQY
J: TRBJ1-2; V: TRBV6-6; CDR3: ASSRQPPNGYT
J: TRBJ1-1; V: TRBV27; CDR3: ASSPWTTNDSARLGRGLSEAF
J: TRBJ1-1; V: TRBV12-3/TRBV12-4; CDR3: ASRNSMNTEAF
J: TRBJ1-4; V: TRBV3-1/TRBV3-2; CDR3: ASSQGAPTNEKLF
J: TRBJ1-2; V: TRBV25-1; CDR3: ASSESGHYGYT
J: TRBJ1-4; V: TRBV9; CDR3: ASSVDPNEKLF
J: TRBJ2-5; V: TRBV2; CDR3: ASSGRTGGTWSQETQY
J: TRBJ1-6; V: TRBV7-9; CDR3: ASSLVGTGSLRSPLH
J: TRBJ1-5; V: TRBV27; CDR3: ASRPGTYNQPQH
J: TRBJ2-7; V: TRBV2; CDR3: ASSEGWAYEQY
J: TRBJ2-7; V: TRBV12-3/TRBV12-4; CDR3: ASSLGWGYEQY
J: TRBJ2-1; V: TRBV19; CDR3: ASTPGAGGSYNEQF
J: TRBJ1-6; V: TRBV5-8; CDR3: ASSLSYNSPLH
J: TRBJ1-2; V: TRBV6-5; CDR3: ASSYSGSIYGYT
J: TRBJ1-2; V: TRBV7-2; CDR3: ASSLFLREGYT
J: TRBJ1-1; V: TRBV7-2; CDR3: ASSYGRYTEAF
J: TRBJ1-2; V: TRBV3-1/TRBV3-2; CDR3: ASSQVDSEGYT
J: TRBJ1-5; V: TRBV30; CDR3: AWSLDYYSSNQPQH
J: TRBJ1-2; V: TRBV7-9; CDR3: ASRVGNYGYT
J: TRBJ2-3; V: TRBV6-5; CDR3: ASSYSSHGSTDTQY
J: TRBJ2-5; V: TRBV5-6; CDR3: ASSLAETQY
J: TRBJ1-1; V: TRBV6-4; CDR3: ASRADRVNTEAF
J: TRBJ2-1; V: TRBV10-2; CDR3: ASSPGDVGNEQF
J: TRBJ1-2; V: TRBV4-1; CDR3: ASSQEGLPGGYGYT
J: TRBJ1-5; V: TRBV6-5; CDR3: ASSSGTDSNQPQH
J: TRBJ2-7; V: TRBV20-1; CDR3: SASFSGAHEQY
J: TRBJ2-1; V: TRBV7-2; CDR3: ASSLSLGNEQF
J: TRBJ1-1; V: TRBV19; CDR3: ASSIELPGLINTEAF
J: TRBJ1-5; V: TRBV6-6; CDR3: ASSAQGDQPQH
J: TRBJ2-1; V: TRBV9; CDR3: ASSARTSWDNEQF
J: TRBJ2-7; V: TRBV7-6; CDR3: ASSLVAGPLTYEQY
J: TRBJ1-2; V: TRBV5-8; CDR3: ASSRAAPGQGYYGYT
J: TRBJ1-2; V: TRBV19; CDR3: ASSLSTGGYGYT
J: TRBJ2-2; V: TRBV9; CDR3: ASSRDGPPNTGELF
J: TRBJ1-3; V: TRBV9; CDR3: ASSVLGGAGNTIY
J: TRBJ2-2; V: TRBV7-6; CDR3: ASSFGGGNTGELF
J: TRBJ1-6; V: TRBV4-1; CDR3: ASSQERQNNSPLH
J: TRBJ1-6; V: TRBV4-2; CDR3: ASSLTGSDSPLH
J: TRBJ2-7; V: TRBV10-2; CDR3: ASSESSYEQY
J: TRBJ2-7; V: TRBV12-5; CDR3: ASGPTGTGSYEQY